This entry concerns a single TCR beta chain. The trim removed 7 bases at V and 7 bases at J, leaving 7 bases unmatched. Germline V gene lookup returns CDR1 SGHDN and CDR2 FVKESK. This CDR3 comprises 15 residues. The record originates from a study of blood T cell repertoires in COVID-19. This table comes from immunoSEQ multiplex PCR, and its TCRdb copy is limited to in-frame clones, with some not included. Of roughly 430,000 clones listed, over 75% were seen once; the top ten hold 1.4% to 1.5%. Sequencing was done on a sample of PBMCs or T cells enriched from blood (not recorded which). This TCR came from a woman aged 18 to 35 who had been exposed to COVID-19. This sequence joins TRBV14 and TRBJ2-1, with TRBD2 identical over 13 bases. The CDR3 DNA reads TGTGCCAGCAATTTGGGACTAGCGGGAATGAATGAGCAGTTCTTC. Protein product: CASNLGLAGMNEQFF. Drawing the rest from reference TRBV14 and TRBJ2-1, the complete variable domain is EAGVTQFPSHSVIEKGQTVTLRCDPISGHDNLYWYRRVMGKEIKFLLHFVKESKQDESGMPNNRFLAERTGGTYSTLKVQPAELEDSGVYFCASNLGLAGMNEQFFGPGTRLTVL.